This T cell receptor (beta chain) was found in a study of T cells after yellow fever vaccination. This clonotype was seen ten or more times. The target antigen is unknown. Findings and caveats of the study: Relatively few clonotypes were ones that appeared in both CD4 and CD8 compartments. Most clones from primary vaccination were detected again post-booster (just under 97% CD4, 88% CD8). Researchers cautioned that FACS-sorted repertoires could harbor abundant clonotypes contaminating from the bulk population.

TCRdb re-called the 5' RACE reads with MiXCR, one entry per CDR3 protein. The sample records 100,000 to 150,000 distinct CDR3 sequences, 7.5% to 10% being singletons. Germline CDR1 SGHVS, CDR2 FQNEAQ. The germline V and J ends were trimmed by 5 bases and 0 bases, with 11 bases remaining between them. The CDR3 consists of 15 residues. The sample in question was CD8+ T cells sorted from PBMCs, obtained on the day of the yellow fever booster vaccination. This receptor was obtained from a man aged 18-30 years who received the YFV17D yellow fever vaccine. The V and J genes are TRBV7-8 and TRBJ2-4; possible D gene TRBD1, 6 bases. The CDR3 DNA reads TGTGCCAGCAGCCCCCCAGGGGAAGCCAAAAACATTCAGTACTTC. It is translated as CASSPPGEAKNIQYF.